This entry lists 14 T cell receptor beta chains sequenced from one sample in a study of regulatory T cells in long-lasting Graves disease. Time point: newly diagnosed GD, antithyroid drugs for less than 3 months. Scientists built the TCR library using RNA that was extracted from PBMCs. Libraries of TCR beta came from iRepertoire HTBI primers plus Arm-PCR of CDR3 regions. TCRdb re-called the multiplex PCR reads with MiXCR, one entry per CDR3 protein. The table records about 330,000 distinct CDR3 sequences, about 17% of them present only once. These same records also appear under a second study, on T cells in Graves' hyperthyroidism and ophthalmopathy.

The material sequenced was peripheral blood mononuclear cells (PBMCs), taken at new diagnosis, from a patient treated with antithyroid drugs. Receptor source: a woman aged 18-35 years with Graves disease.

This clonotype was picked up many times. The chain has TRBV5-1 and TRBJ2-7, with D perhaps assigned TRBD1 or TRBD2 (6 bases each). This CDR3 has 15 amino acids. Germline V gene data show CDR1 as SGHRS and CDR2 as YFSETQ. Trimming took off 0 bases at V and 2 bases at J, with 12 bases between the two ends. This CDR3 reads CASSLDRDSTYEQYF. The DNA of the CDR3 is TGCGCCAGCAGCTTGGACAGGGACTCAACCTACGAGCAGTACTTC.

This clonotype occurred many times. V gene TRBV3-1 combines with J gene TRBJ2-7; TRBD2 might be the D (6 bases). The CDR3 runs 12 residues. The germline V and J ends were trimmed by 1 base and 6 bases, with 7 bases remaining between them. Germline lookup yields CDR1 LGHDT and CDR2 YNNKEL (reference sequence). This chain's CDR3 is CASSQAGVEQYF. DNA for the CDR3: TGTGCCAGCAGCCAAGCGGGAGTCGAGCAGTACTTC.

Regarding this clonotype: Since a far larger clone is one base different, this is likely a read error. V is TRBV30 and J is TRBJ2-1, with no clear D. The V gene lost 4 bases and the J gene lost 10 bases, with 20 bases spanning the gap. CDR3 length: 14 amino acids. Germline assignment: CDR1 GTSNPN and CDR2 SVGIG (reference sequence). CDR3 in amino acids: CAWTRVGSSYEQFF. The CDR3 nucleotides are TGTGCCTGGACCCGGGTGGGGTCCTCCTACGAGCAGTTCTTC.

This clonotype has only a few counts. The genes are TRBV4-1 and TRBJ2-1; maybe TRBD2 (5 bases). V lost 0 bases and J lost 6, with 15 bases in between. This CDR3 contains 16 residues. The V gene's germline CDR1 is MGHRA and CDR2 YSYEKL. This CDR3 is CASSQEWKPGSNEQFF. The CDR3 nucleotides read TGCGCCAGCAGCCAAGAGTGGAAACCGGGGAGCAATGAGCAGTTCTTC.

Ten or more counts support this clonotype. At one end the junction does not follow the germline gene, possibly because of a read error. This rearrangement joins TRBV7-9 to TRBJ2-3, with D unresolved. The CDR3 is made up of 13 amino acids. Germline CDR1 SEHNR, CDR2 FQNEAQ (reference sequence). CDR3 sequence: CASSLVPTDTQYF. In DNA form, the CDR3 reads TGCGCCAGCAGCTTGGTTCCCACAGATACGCAGTATTTT. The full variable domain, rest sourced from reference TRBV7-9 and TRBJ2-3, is DTGVSQNPRHKITKRGQNVTFRCDPISEHNRLYWYRQTLGQGPEFLTYFQNEAQLEKSRLLSDRFSAERPKGSFSTLEIQRTEQGDSAMYLCASSLVPTDTQYFGPGTRLTVL.

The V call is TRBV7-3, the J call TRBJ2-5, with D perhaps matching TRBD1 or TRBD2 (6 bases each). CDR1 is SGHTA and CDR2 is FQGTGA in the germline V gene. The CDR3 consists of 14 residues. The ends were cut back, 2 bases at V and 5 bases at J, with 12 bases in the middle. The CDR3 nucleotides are TGTGCCAGCAGCTTAGGGGGGCCGATGGAGACCCAGTACTTC. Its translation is CASSLGGPMETQYF.

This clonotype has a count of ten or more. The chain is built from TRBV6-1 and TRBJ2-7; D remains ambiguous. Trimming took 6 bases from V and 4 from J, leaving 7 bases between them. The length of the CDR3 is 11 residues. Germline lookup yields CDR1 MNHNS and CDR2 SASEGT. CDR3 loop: CASSKGYEQYF. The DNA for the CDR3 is TGTGCCAGCAGCAAAGGGTACGAGCAGTACTTC.

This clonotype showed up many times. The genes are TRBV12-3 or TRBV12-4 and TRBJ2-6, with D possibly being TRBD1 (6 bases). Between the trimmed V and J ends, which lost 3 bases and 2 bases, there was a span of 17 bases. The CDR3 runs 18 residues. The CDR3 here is CASSFATGSSAGANVLTF. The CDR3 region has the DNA TGTGCCAGCAGTTTCGCGACAGGTTCGTCGGCTGGGGCCAACGTCCTGACTTTC.

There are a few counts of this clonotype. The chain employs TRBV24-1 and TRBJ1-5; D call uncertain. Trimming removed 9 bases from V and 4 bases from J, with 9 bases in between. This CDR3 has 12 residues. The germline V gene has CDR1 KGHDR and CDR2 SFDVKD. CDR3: CATDSGNQPQHF. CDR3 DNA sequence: TGTGCCACCGATTCCGGTAATCAGCCCCAGCATTTT.

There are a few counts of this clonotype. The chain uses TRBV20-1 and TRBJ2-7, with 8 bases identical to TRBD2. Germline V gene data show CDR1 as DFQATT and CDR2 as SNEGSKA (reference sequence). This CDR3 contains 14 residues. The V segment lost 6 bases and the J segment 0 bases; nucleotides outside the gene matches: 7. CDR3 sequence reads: CSAPLAGDSYEQYF. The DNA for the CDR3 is TGCAGTGCGCCTCTAGCGGGCGACTCCTACGAGCAGTACTTC.

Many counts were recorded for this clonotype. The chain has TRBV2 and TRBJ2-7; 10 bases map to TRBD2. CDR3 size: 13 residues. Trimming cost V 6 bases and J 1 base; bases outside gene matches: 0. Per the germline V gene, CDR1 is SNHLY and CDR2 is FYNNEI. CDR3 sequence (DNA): TGTGCCAGCAGGGGACTAGCGTCCTACGAGCAGTACTTC. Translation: CASRGLASYEQYF.

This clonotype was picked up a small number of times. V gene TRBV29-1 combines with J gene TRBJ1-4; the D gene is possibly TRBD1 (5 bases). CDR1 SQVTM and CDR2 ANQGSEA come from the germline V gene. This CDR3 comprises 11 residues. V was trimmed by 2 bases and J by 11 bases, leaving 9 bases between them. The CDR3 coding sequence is TGCAGCGTTGAATGGGGGGGGAAACTGTTTTTT. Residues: CSVEWGGKLFF.

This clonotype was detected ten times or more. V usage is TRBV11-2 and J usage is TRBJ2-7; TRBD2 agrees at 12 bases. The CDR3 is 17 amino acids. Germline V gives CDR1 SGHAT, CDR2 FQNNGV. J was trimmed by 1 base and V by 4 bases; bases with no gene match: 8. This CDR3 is CASSSLSGTSGSYEQYF. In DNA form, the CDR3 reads TGTGCCAGCAGCTCCCTTTCCGGGACTAGCGGGTCCTACGAGCAGTACTTC.

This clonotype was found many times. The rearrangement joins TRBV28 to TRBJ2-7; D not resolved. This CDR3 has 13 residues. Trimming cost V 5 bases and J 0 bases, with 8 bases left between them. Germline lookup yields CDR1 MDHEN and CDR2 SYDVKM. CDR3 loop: CASSPLSSYEQYF. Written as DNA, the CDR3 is TGTGCCAGCAGTCCCCTTAGCTCCTACGAGCAGTACTTC.